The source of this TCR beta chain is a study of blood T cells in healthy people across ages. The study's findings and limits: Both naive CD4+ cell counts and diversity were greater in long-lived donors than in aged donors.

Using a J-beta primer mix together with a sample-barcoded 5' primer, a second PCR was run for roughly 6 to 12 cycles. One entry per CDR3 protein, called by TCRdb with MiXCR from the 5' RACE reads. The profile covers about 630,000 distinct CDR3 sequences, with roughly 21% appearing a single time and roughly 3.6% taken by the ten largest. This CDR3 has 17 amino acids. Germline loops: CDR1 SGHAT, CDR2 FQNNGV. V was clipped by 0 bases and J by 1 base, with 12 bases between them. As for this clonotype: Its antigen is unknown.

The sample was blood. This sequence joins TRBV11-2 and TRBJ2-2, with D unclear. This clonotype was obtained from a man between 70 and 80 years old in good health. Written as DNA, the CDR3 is TGTGCCAGCAGCTTAGATCGGTGGGAATGGAACACCGGGGAGCTGTTTTTT. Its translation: CASSLDRWEWNTGELFF.